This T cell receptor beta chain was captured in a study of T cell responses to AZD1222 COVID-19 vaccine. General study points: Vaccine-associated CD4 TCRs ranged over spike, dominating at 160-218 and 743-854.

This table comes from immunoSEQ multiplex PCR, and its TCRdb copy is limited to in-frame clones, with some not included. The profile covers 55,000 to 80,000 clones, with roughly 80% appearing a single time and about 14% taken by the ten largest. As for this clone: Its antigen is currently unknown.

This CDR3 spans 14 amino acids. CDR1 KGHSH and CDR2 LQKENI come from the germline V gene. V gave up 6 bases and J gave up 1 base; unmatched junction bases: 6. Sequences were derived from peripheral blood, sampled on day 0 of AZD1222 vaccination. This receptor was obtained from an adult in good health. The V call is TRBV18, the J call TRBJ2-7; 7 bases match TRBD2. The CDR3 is CASSPVAGSYEQYF. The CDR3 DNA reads TGTGCCAGCTCTCCAGTAGCGGGTTCCTACGAGCAGTACTTC.